Sequencing of this T cell receptor beta chain was carried out in a study of blood T cell repertoires in COVID-19 (dated by TCRdb to 2018 to 2020). The study in broad terms: Samples from collaborators originated in the United States, Italy and Spain and spanned both the acute and convalescent phases of COVID-19. The prospective study material was composed of cDNA or gDNA derived from T cells, B-cell-depleted T cells, or PBMCs. The dataset comprised deeply sampled blood TCRbeta repertoires from subjects exposed to, actively infected with, or recovered from COVID-19. The repertoires were made available in a free public database intended to serve as a resource for research on the immune response to SARS-CoV-2. Samples came from the ongoing ImmuneRACE study (first 160 participants) plus 1,254 subjects from 6 global collaborators. A de-identified subject ID, COVID-19 status, age in years and sex were almost always included in the sample metadata. Where HLA class I and class II types were available, the types were taken from metadata supplied by the sample provider, not from assay-based typing. What the authors observed across the whole study: Clinical and demographic metadata were provided uncurated, with the amount varying by source and participant.

Whole blood was collected in K2EDTA tubes by collaborating institutions according to the institutions' own protocols. For TCRbeta analysis, collaborator samples were shipped as frozen whole blood, as isolated PBMCs, or as DNA extracted from either sample type. Concerning this clone: Its antigen is still unknown. There are no base qualities to consult, and no much larger clone falls within one base.

TCRbeta CDR3 regions were amplified from genomic DNA by means of the immunoSEQ Assay, a bias-controlled multiplex PCR. Turning to the authors' computational methods: The number of nucleated cells in each sample was estimated from the amplification of reference gene primers within the assay. Sequence reads were collapsed and filtered to measure the absolute abundance of every unique TCRbeta CDR3 rearrangement. For each sample, productive Simpson clonality was calculated as the square root of Simpson's diversity index over productive rearrangements. The clones in this table, taken by TCRdb from immuneACCESS, are in-frame only. Not every clone is retained; where verified, under half of the shortfall comes from an unresolved V gene, and the cause of the rest is unknown. The DNA gave D and trimming, while V, J and clone size come from that table. This sample lists around 100,000 clones; around 84% were detected once. The leading ten clones occupy roughly 3.5% of the sample.

The TCR comes from a man aged 40-50 years with acute or convalescent COVID-19. Sample: peripheral blood.

The nucleotide sequence reads TGCGCCAGCAGAGGAGACGGGAACACTGAAGCTTTCTTT. Its protein is CASRGDGNTEAFF. The chain uses TRBV10-2 and TRBJ1-1; the D gene cannot be named for sure. V gives up 6 bases and J gives up 1 base, and the segment between their germline ends measures 9 bases. Per the germline V gene, WSHSY is the CDR1 and SAAADI is the CDR2. Taken from cysteine to phenylalanine, the CDR3 has 13 residues. The retained sequence is limited to the CDR3, 39 bases, with the frame set at the first base.